These 18 T cell receptor beta chains originate from one sample sequenced in a study of T-cell memory formation after mild COVID-19. TCRdb analysed the 5' RACE reads with MiXCR anew, one entry per CDR3 protein. Altogether 550,000 to 700,000 distinct CDR3 sequences are present, 15% to 20% being singletons, with the ten largest covering around 8.1%. Sequencing was carried out using PBMCs or a T cell subset sorted from them (not recorded which). These receptor sequences come from an adult woman who had mild COVID-19 (a few samples of this study predate the infection). Cell type and time point are not known.

The rearrangement joins TRBV13 to TRBJ1-6; no clear D. Trimming removed 6 bases at V and 7 bases at J, with 7 bases between. Germline assignment: CDR1 PRHDT and CDR2 FYEKMQ (reference sequence). This CDR3 has 12 amino acids. The CDR3 here is CASRGSNSPLHF. Written as DNA, the CDR3 is TGTGCCAGCAGGGGAAGCAATTCACCCCTCCACTTT.

This clonotype was seen more than once but under ten times. J is TRBJ2-2 and V is TRBV9; maybe TRBD2 (6 bases). Germline CDR1 reads SGDLS; CDR2 reads YYNGEE. This CDR3 is 16 amino acids long. V was clipped by 0 bases and J by 2 bases, with 11 bases between them. CDR3 region: CASSVGISGNTGELFF. In DNA form, the CDR3 reads TGTGCCAGCAGCGTAGGTATTAGCGGTAACACCGGGGAGCTGTTTTTT.

The CDR3 DNA reads TGTGCCAGCAGTTTACGGGCAGACAATTCACCCCTCCACTTT. Protein sequence: CASSLRADNSPLHF. The V gene is TRBV12-3 or TRBV12-4, the J gene TRBJ1-6; no clear D gene. V dropped 2 bases and J dropped 7 bases, with 9 bases sitting between them. CDR3 length: 14 residues.

This clonotype was found once. This CDR3 is CASSWGTQYF. The CDR3 DNA sequence: TGTGCCAGCAGTTGGGGTACGCAGTATTTT. The V gene is TRBV2, the J gene TRBJ2-3; D is unresolved. Germline values: CDR1 SNHLY, CDR2 FYNNEI. The CDR3 contains 10 residues. Trimming stripped 5 bases from V and 8 bases from J, with 5 bases between.

This clonotype occurred a few times. V usage is TRBV14 and J usage is TRBJ2-3; D gene uncertain. CDR3 length equals 16 residues. The germline V gene has CDR1 SGHDN and CDR2 FVKESK. Deletions cut 1 base from V and 1 base from J, with 12 bases between. The DNA for the CDR3 is TGTGCCAGCAGCCAAGTCGCCGGGTTCCGCACAGATACGCAGTATTTT. This sequence encodes CASSQVAGFRTDTQYF.

The chain recombines TRBV6-5 with TRBJ1-4; TRBD1 matches 7 bases. CDR1 is MNHEY, CDR2 SVGAGI, per germline. This CDR3 spans 13 amino acids. The ends lost 6 bases at V and 7 bases at J; junction bases unmatched: 5. The CDR3: CASSSGTVEKLFF. The DNA of the CDR3 is TGTGCCAGCAGCTCAGGGACAGTTGAAAAACTGTTTTTT.

This clonotype was detected many times. The chain links TRBV6-5 to TRBJ2-7; D may be TRBD1 (6 bases). The CDR3 is 15 amino acids. Germline CDR1 is MNHEY and CDR2 is SVGAGI. The V end was cut by 0 bases, the J end by 2 bases, with 11 bases between. For the CDR3, the DNA is TGTGCCAGCAGTTACTCCCGGACAGAAACCTACGAGCAGTACTTC. Translated, it gives CASSYSRTETYEQYF.

The sample holds a few counts of this clonotype. This chain uses TRBV18 with TRBJ2-7; tentative D call: TRBD2 (5 bases). This CDR3 comprises 14 residues. The ends were cut back, 2 bases at V and 2 bases at J, with 10 bases in the middle. The germline V gene encodes CDR1 KGHSH and CDR2 LQKENI. The CDR3, as DNA: TGTGCCAGCTCACCAAGGGAGTTTACCTACGAGCAGTACTTC. It codes for CASSPREFTYEQYF.

J is TRBJ2-5 and V is TRBV19, with 12 bases identical to TRBD2. The CDR3 extends over 17 amino acids. The V and J ends lost 6 bases and 8 bases, in that order; junction bases with no gene match: 16. Germline V CDR1 and CDR2: LNHDA, SQIVND (reference sequence). CDR3 residues: CASSLAGTSGPGATQYF. The CDR3 DNA sequence: TGTGCCAGTAGCCTCGCCGGGACTAGCGGGCCGGGAGCCACCCAGTACTTC.

The rearrangement joins TRBV24-1 to TRBJ2-7; 7 nucleotides match TRBD2. Germline V CDR1 and CDR2: KGHDR, SFDVKD. Germline trimming cut 3 bases from V and 0 bases from J; bases unmatched to any gene: 4. The CDR3 totals 15 residues. As DNA, the CDR3 is TGTGCCACCAGTGATGGCGCGGGAGTCTCCTACGAGCAGTACTTC. Translated, it gives CATSDGAGVSYEQYF.

The chain couples TRBV2 to TRBJ1-4; no clear D. This CDR3 spans 11 amino acids. Germline values: CDR1 SNHLY, CDR2 FYNNEI. V was shortened by 4 bases and J by 7 bases, with 4 bases between the two germline ends. The CDR3 coding sequence is TGTGCCAGCAGTGTCGGTGAAAAACTGTTTTTT. It yields the protein CASSVGEKLFF.

The chain is built from TRBV20-1 and TRBJ2-5; D ambiguous. Deletions cut 0 bases from V and 5 bases from J, with 10 bases between. This CDR3 is 13 amino acids long. Germline CDR1 is DFQATT and CDR2 is SNEGSKA (reference sequence). The CDR3 is CSARDWKGETQYF. DNA for the CDR3: TGCAGTGCTAGAGATTGGAAAGGGGAGACCCAGTACTTC.

The V call is TRBV4-3, the J call TRBJ2-7; 7 bases align to TRBD1. V was clipped by 2 bases and J by 1 base; unmatched bases: 2. Germline loops: CDR1 LGHNA, CDR2 YSLEER. The CDR3 has 14 amino acids. The CDR3 sequence: CASSQNRGSYEQYF. CDR3 in DNA: TGCGCCAGCAGCCAAAACAGGGGATCCTACGAGCAGTACTTC.

This clonotype was seen more than once but under ten times. This chain joins TRBV3-1 and TRBJ2-3, with 10 bases fitting TRBD2. V gave up 4 bases and J gave up 10 bases; unmatched junction bases: 8. The CDR3 is 14 residues long. The germline gives CDR1 LGHDT, CDR2 YNNKEL (reference sequence). The CDR3 protein is CASSPLSGGRSQYF. CDR3 nucleotides: TGTGCCAGCAGCCCCCTTAGCGGGGGGCGCTCGCAGTATTTT.

This clonotype has only a few counts. The chain combines TRBV12-3 or TRBV12-4 with TRBJ1-2; D possibly corresponds to TRBD1 (5 bases). There are 12 residues in the CDR3. The V end was cut by 5 bases, the J end by 5 bases, with 9 bases between. The CDR3 protein is CASSIGGYGYTF. The CDR3 coding sequence is TGTGCCAGCAGTATTGGGGGTTATGGCTACACCTTC.

This clonotype came up a few times. The V call is TRBV29-1, the J call TRBJ2-3; D may be TRBD1 (5 bases). CDR1 is SQVTM, CDR2 ANQGSEA, per germline. CDR3 length: 16 residues. Trimming removed 5 bases from V and 0 bases from J, with 18 bases in between. CDR3 DNA: TGCAGCGTTCTCTCCACAGACAGATTAAGCACAGATACGCAGTATTTT. The encoded protein is CSVLSTDRLSTDTQYF.

This clonotype was picked up many times. V and J are TRBV19 and TRBJ1-1, with D unclear. Germline V gives CDR1 LNHDA, CDR2 SQIVND (reference sequence). The germline V and J ends were trimmed by 1 base and 0 bases, with 6 bases remaining between them. The CDR3 loop spans 14 amino acids. For the CDR3, the DNA is TGTGCCAGTAGTATAGGAGACCTGAACACTGAAGCTTTCTTT. Translated, it gives CASSIGDLNTEAFF.

This chain uses TRBV7-9 with TRBJ1-5; 9 bases map to TRBD1. CDR1 SEHNR and CDR2 FQNEAQ come from the germline V gene (reference sequence). V shed 1 base and J 4 bases; nucleotides not matched to a gene: 5. This CDR3 comprises 16 residues. CDR3 sequence: CASSLDRGQTNQPQHF. The CDR3 DNA follows: TGTGCCAGCAGCTTAGACAGGGGGCAAACGAATCAGCCCCAGCATTTT.